A single TCR beta chain is shown here with its context. Its binding antigen is unknown. Base qualities are not provided; no much larger clone lies one nucleotide away. This entry comes from a study of response to subunit inactivated influenza vaccine (dated by TCRdb to 2016 to 2019). Regarding the study in general: To follow how T cells responded to a trivalent subunit inactivated influenza vaccine, the researchers relied on deep quantitative profiling of the T cell receptor repertoire.

The CDR3 starts with the cysteine, ends with the phenylalanine, and has 15 residues. CDR3 DNA only is kept here, 45 bases in frame from base 1. CDR1 SGHRS and CDR2 YFSETQ were looked up in the germline V gene. The germline ends are 15 bases apart after V is trimmed by 1 base and J by 6 bases. Libraries came from RT-PCR. Sequenced on an Illumina HiSeq 2500. The public reads were reanalyzed by TCRdb: fastp trimming at Q25, MiXCR alignment, in-frame beta chains only. Rows with a matching CDR3 protein are joined into one entry that keeps the most common DNA and genes. For this sample the table gives more than 450,000 distinct CDR3 sequences, of which around 11% were detected only once. Roughly 11% of the sample is in the top ten clones. Results and caveats for the whole study, not just this receptor: The authors proposed that each seasonal influenza vaccination may bring in only a limited number of new T cells.

These data were also reused for a study on T cells expressing NK-cell markers. In that second paper, the authors write: The TCR beta cDNA libraries were made using 5'RACE template switching, a step that added both a universal primer site and unique molecular identifiers. In sorted CD3+CD56+NKG2C+, CD3+CD56+NKG2C- and CD3+CD56-NKG2C+ T-cell subsets from eight donors, TCR beta-chain repertoires were profiled. Seven of the eight sequenced donors were HCMV-seropositive and one was HCMV-seronegative. To restrict sorting to alphabetaTCR-expressing T cells, an anti-gammadeltaTCR antibody was added in several experiments. For roughly six donors, the dominant CD3+CD56+NKG2C+ clonotypes were among the top 10 CD8+ clonotypes and accounted for roughly 1.0-8% of CD8+ T cells. Those dominant clonotypes were again the most abundant among CD3+CD56-NKG2C+ cells in four donors, at roughly 28.3-65%. It remained unclear whether the expanded NKG2C-expressing T cell clones were specific for HCMV antigens. Randomly selected healthy volunteers, three men and five women, were used as the eight sequenced donors. To determine HCMV serostatus, a commercial ELISA kit was used to detect HCMV-specific IgG in serum. Ficoll density gradient centrifugation was used to isolate peripheral blood mononuclear cells from blood. Bulk peripheral blood T-cell repertoires were additionally sequenced from unsorted PBMC for over 5 donors. Synthesis of cDNA was primed from the TCR beta constant segment and was followed by two consecutive PCR amplification steps. Illumina HiSeq 2000/2500, MiSeq or NextSeq was used to sequence libraries as 2 x 150 bp reads. Reads were demultiplexed and grouped by UMI with MIGEC, and clonotypes were assembled and quantified with MiTCR. To exclude erroneous sequences, any TCR cDNA sequence not supported by at least two reads was discarded. Downstream repertoire analysis used the tcR package, and clonotypes were matched across fractions by CDR3 nucleotide sequence plus V segment. VDJmatch was used to annotate antigen specificity against VDJdb, with one amino acid substitution in CDR3 allowed.

The clonotype comes from a man aged 45-65 years who received an inactivated influenza vaccine. Donor details come from another sample of the same person, matched by shared clones. The sequenced sample was PBMCs from blood, obtained on the day of vaccination. This receptor chain uses TRBV5-1 and TRBJ2-3; perhaps TRBD2 is the D gene, with 5 bases matching. The CDR3 protein sequence reads: CASSLLAQNADTQYF. The nucleotide sequence reads as follows: TGCGCCAGCAGCTTGCTAGCTCAGAACGCGGATACGCAGTATTTT.